This T cell receptor beta chain is drawn from a study of blood T cells in healthy people across ages. Background on the study: Roughly one uniquely barcoded beta molecule per two T cells was captured. Whole-study results and caveats: Per million T cells, TCR beta diversity dropped roughly linearly as age increased. Researchers deemed the diversity estimates from one million T cells underestimates.

Staff drew roughly 10 milliliters of peripheral blood from each donor. Per the germline V gene, CDR1 is LGHDT and CDR2 is YNNKEL (reference sequence). The V end was cut by 0 bases, the J end by 2 bases, with 8 bases between. The CDR3 is made up of 14 amino acids. On this clonotype: Its target is unknown.

Alongside a J-beta primer mix, a sample-barcoded 5' primer served in a second PCR lasting roughly 7 to 11 cycles. MiXCR was run by TCRdb on the 5' RACE reads, yielding one entry per CDR3 protein. The repertoire holds around 1.5 million distinct CDR3 sequences, with about 31% as singletons. The sequenced sample consisted of blood. The TCR sequence derives from a woman under 40 in good health. The V gene is TRBV3-1, the J gene TRBJ2-7; D is ambiguous. The CDR3 coding sequence is TGTGCCAGCAGCCAAGATGGCCCGCCCTACGAGCAGTACTTC. This codes for CASSQDGPPYEQYF.